This TCR beta chain was sequenced for a study of blood T cell repertoires in COVID-19. About the study: The samples span acute and convalescent COVID-19 from the United States, Italy and Spain. T cells, B-cell-depleted T cells, or PBMCs supplied cDNA or gDNA.

Only a few counts were recorded for this clone. Germline assignment: CDR1 KGHDR and CDR2 SFDVKD. V shed 4 bases, J shed 7 bases, and the junction held 17 bases outside the gene matches. The CDR3 has 18 residues. In the original workflow: Reference gene primer amplification in the assay estimated nucleated cell counts. TCRdb keeps only in-frame clones here, not all; method: immunoSEQ multiplex PCR. From that table come the V and J calls and clone size; the DNA was used to work out D and trimming. Seen here are some 97,000 clones, 80% to 95% observed once, and the top ten hold about 0.89%. This sequence originates from a man aged 55 to 69 with acute or convalescent COVID-19. The rearrangement uses TRBV24-1 and TRBJ2-1; 8 nucleotides match TRBD2. Specimen: peripheral blood. CDR3 residues: CATSDRGLGGGLRNEQFF. The CDR3 nucleotides read TGTGCCACCAGTGACAGGGGACTAGGGGGGGGATTACGGAATGAGCAGTTCTTC.